This T cell receptor beta chain was sequenced during a study of cytomegalovirus exposure and HLA in healthy donors. Use of 60 Vbeta and 13 Jbeta primers characterized the PCR. Sequencing was performed with immunoSEQ multiplex PCR; in TCRdb, only in-frame clones are kept and a portion is missing. The sample has a few hundred thousand clones, around 85% seen once. A single count supports this clone. Its specificity is unknown. Between the trimmed V and J ends, which lost 2 bases and 0 bases, there was a span of 11 bases. CDR3 size: 15 residues. Germline CDR1 is SGHNT and CDR2 is YYREEE (reference sequence). Study-level points and caveats: In a later analysis, most CMV-associated TCR beta chains appeared HLA-restricted. TCR beta sequences reportedly predicted most subjects' HLA-A and HLA-B alleles accurately.

Sequences were obtained from PBMCs. The chain joins TRBV5-4 to TRBJ1-1, with D possibly TRBD1 on 5 matching bases. The sequence was obtained from a girl between 2 and 10 years old in good health and CMV-seronegative. The chain's CDR3 is CASSLRTPMNTEAFF. CDR3 nucleotide sequence: TGTGCCAGCAGCTTAAGGACACCCATGAACACTGAAGCTTTCTTT.